The rows below give T cell receptor beta chains drawn from one sample of a study of chemoradiotherapy in HPV16-positive cancers. Clones were sequenced by immunoSEQ multiplex PCR, and TCRdb holds only the in-frame ones, with some missing. Altogether some 2,000 clones are present, around 79% being singletons, with the ten largest covering around a sixth. Source: tumor tissue, taken from a patient who underwent chemoradiotherapy. These TCRs come from a human donor with HPV-associated anogenital cancer. Each CDR3 is given with its conserved first and last residue. The D gene is left open where the match is weak. A clone size is listed for some rows: how often the clone was seen (once, few, many), or a class if it is expanded.

cdr3_length j_call clone_size d_call v_call cdr3_aa cdr3_nt
14 TRBJ1-6 once TRBD1 TRBV19 CASTSWDSDSPLHF TGTGCCAGTACCTCGTGGGACAGTGATTCACCCCTCCACTTT
15 TRBJ1-2 - TRBD1 TRBV28 CASSSPWTGDYGYTF TGTGCCAGCAGTTCCCCCTGGACAGGGGACTATGGCTACACCTTC
12 TRBJ1-2 - - TRBV29-1 CSVGPAPYGYTF TGCAGCGTCGGGCCAGCCCCCTATGGCTACACCTTC
15 TRBJ1-3 - - TRBV9 CASSLGGGSGNTIYF TGTGCCAGCAGCCTAGGAGGGGGCTCTGGAAACACCATATATTTT
14 TRBJ2-2 - - TRBV7-2 CASNRQRNTGELFF TGTGCCAGCAACCGACAGAGAAACACCGGGGAGCTGTTTTTT
14 TRBJ1-1 - - TRBV5-1 CASSLGRLEVEAFF TGCGCCAGCAGCCTGGGCCGATTGGAAGTTGAAGCTTTCTTT
14 TRBJ2-5 - - TRBV15 CATSRRSPGETQYF TGTGCCACCAGCAGACGATCCCCAGGGGAGACCCAGTACTTC
14 TRBJ1-1 - - TRBV23-1 CASRFTASNTEAFF TGCGCCAGCAGGTTCACAGCGTCGAACACTGAAGCTTTCTTT
14 TRBJ2-3 - TRBD2 TRBV5-5 CASSPSGVTDTQYF TGTGCCAGCAGTCCCAGCGGGGTAACAGATACGCAGTATTTT
16 TRBJ2-2 - - TRBV12-5 CASGLGGQRNTGELFF TGTGCTAGTGGTTTAGGCGGACAGAGGAACACCGGGGAGCTGTTTTTT
12 TRBJ1-2 - - TRBV28 CASSLTGKGYTF TGTGCCAGCAGTTTAACAGGGAAGGGCTACACCTTC
14 TRBJ2-1 - - TRBV4-1 CASSLRGSYNEQFF TGCGCCAGCAGCCTTAGAGGGTCCTACAATGAGCAGTTCTTC
15 TRBJ2-2 few - TRBV6-5 CASSYHREGTGELFF TGTGCCAGCAGTTACCACAGGGAGGGCACCGGGGAGCTGTTTTTT
13 TRBJ2-5 - - TRBV30 CAWSVSYDETQYF TGTGCCTGGAGTGTATCTTATGACGAGACCCAGTACTTC
14 TRBJ2-2 - - TRBV9 CASSVRGGNGELFF TGTGCCAGCAGCGTAAGAGGGGGGAACGGGGAGCTGTTTTTT
12 TRBJ2-3 - - TRBV5-8 CASSPHADTQYF TGTGCCAGCAGCCCCCACGCAGATACGCAGTATTTT
16 TRBJ1-4 - - TRBV28 CASSFLNSVGNEKLFF TGTGCCAGCAGTTTCTTAAACAGCGTCGGAAATGAAAAACTGTTTTTT
15 TRBJ2-5 - TRBD2 TRBV7-2 CASSFQRGGGETQYF TGTGCCAGCAGCTTTCAGCGGGGGGGCGGTGAGACCCAGTACTTC
16 TRBJ2-1 - TRBD2 TRBV5-1 CASSPTSGGVWGEQFF TGCGCCAGCAGCCCGACTAGCGGGGGAGTATGGGGTGAGCAGTTCTTC
17 TRBJ1-1 - - TRBV7-9 CASSPHGSGQLGTEAFF TGTGCCAGCAGCCCACACGGATCCGGGCAACTTGGGACTGAAGCTTTCTTT
13 TRBJ1-3 - - TRBV27 CASSLSGGNTIYF TGTGCCAGCAGTTTAAGCGGGGGAAACACCATATATTTT
16 TRBJ1-6 - - TRBV5-1 CASSSSWQGGNSPLHF TGCGCCAGCAGCTCCTCTTGGCAGGGCGGTAATTCACCCCTCCACTTT
14 TRBJ2-1 - - TRBV9 CASSVRDNPSGQFF TGTGCCAGCAGCGTGAGGGACAACCCCTCGGGGCAGTTCTTC
11 TRBJ2-1 once - TRBV6-5 CASSQGSEQFF TGTGCCAGCAGTCAGGGGAGTGAGCAGTTCTTC
15 TRBJ2-7 - - TRBV6-5 CASSPAPGTRYEQYF TGTGCCAGCAGTCCTGCCCCCGGGACTCGCTACGAGCAGTACTTC
15 TRBJ1-4 once TRBD1 TRBV4-1 CASSDTGGRDEKLFF TGCGCCAGCAGCGACACAGGGGGCAGAGATGAAAAACTGTTTTTT
12 TRBJ1-1 - - TRBV6-1 CASSYRDTEAFF TGTGCCAGCTCCTACCGGGACACTGAAGCTTTCTTT
16 TRBJ1-1 - - TRBV28 CASLPWGWGRGTEAFF TGTGCCAGCCTTCCTTGGGGATGGGGGCGGGGGACTGAAGCTTTCTTT
15 TRBJ2-1 once TRBD2 TRBV5-4 CASSSLAGVYNEQFF TGTGCCAGCAGCTCGCTAGCGGGGGTCTACAATGAGCAGTTCTTC
13 TRBJ2-7 once TRBD2 TRBV5-4 CASSRTSQYEQYF TGTGCCAGCAGCCGGACTAGCCAATACGAGCAGTACTTC
15 TRBJ1-4 - TRBD1 TRBV10-3 CAISESDRVHEKLFF TGTGCCATCAGTGAGTCGGACAGGGTACATGAAAAACTGTTTTTT
13 TRBJ1-2 - - TRBV9 CASSAGAVDGYTF TGTGCCAGCAGCGCTGGGGCAGTGGATGGCTACACCTTC
14 TRBJ2-1 - - TRBV15 CATSNVRGGNEQFF TGTGCCACCAGCAACGTCCGAGGGGGGAATGAGCAGTTCTTC
16 TRBJ1-2 - TRBD1 TRBV18 CASSPPRDRGSYGYTF TGTGCCAGCTCACCACCACGGGACAGGGGGTCCTATGGCTACACCTTC
14 TRBJ2-7 - - TRBV5-1 CASSLDELRHEQYF TGCGCCAGCAGCTTGGACGAGCTTCGTCACGAGCAGTACTTC
13 TRBJ1-1 few - TRBV2 CASIRQENTEAFF TGTGCCAGCATTAGACAGGAGAACACTGAAGCTTTCTTT
11 TRBJ1-1 - - TRBV30 CAWGWEERAFF TGTGCCTGGGGATGGGAGGAACGGGCTTTCTTT
12 TRBJ1-5 few - TRBV28 CASSSITQPQHF TGTGCCAGCAGTTCAATAACTCAGCCCCAGCATTTT
16 TRBJ2-1 - TRBD2 TRBV27 CASSLSTSGDFDEQFF TGTGCCAGCAGTTTATCGACTAGCGGCGACTTCGATGAGCAGTTCTTC
14 TRBJ1-6 - - TRBV28 CASRLDFSGAPLHF TGTGCCAGCAGACTTGACTTTAGCGGCGCACCCCTCCACTTT
15 TRBJ1-2 - - TRBV28 CASSLRPITGYGYTF TGTGCCAGCAGTTTACGGCCTATCACAGGCTATGGCTACACCTTC
16 TRBJ1-3 - TRBD1 TRBV2 CASSRDRGLTGNTIYF TGTGCCAGCAGCCGGGACAGGGGGCTGACTGGAAACACCATATATTTT
14 TRBJ1-1 - - TRBV10-3 CAITPTGEVTEAFF TGTGCCATCACCCCGACGGGGGAGGTCACTGAAGCTTTCTTT
15 TRBJ2-3 - - TRBV7-3 CASSLNPRGTDTQYF TGTGCCAGCAGCTTAAACCCGAGGGGCACAGATACGCAGTATTTT
14 TRBJ2-1 - - TRBV2 CASITDRTYNEQFF TGTGCCAGCATTACCGACAGAACCTACAATGAGCAGTTCTTC
13 TRBJ2-5 - - TRBV6-1 CASSEDGGQTQYF TGTGCCAGCAGTGAAGATGGCGGTCAGACCCAGTACTTC
13 TRBJ2-7 - TRBD1 TRBV6-1 CASSGRTGDEQYF TGTGCCAGCAGTGGCAGGACAGGGGACGAGCAGTACTTC
16 TRBJ1-2 - - TRBV5-1 CASSLGSYTTNYGYTF TGCGCCAGCAGCTTGGGGTCTTACACGACTAACTATGGCTACACCTTC
13 TRBJ1-1 - - TRBV9 CASSVYQATEAFF TGTGCCAGCAGCGTATACCAGGCCACTGAAGCTTTCTTT
14 TRBJ1-3 few - TRBV28 CAWGRDGSGNTIYF TGTGCCTGGGGCAGGGACGGCTCTGGAAACACCATATATTTT
14 TRBJ2-1 - - TRBV14 CASSQGLASNEQFF TGTGCCAGCAGCCAAGGGCTAGCGTCAAATGAGCAGTTCTTC
16 TRBJ1-6 once - TRBV7-8 CASSLAGHSYNSPLHF TGTGCCAGCAGCTTAGCCGGACACTCCTATAATTCACCCCTCCACTTT
13 TRBJ2-7 - - TRBV2 CASSVEYPYEQYF TGTGCCAGCAGTGTGGAGTATCCCTACGAGCAGTACTTC
16 TRBJ2-6 - - TRBV19 CASSIARASGANVLTF TGTGCCAGTAGTATCGCTCGCGCTAGTGGGGCCAACGTCCTGACTTTC
13 TRBJ2-5 - - TRBV9 CASSVSDQKTQYF TGTGCCAGCAGCGTATCAGATCAGAAGACCCAGTACTTC
16 TRBJ2-1 once TRBD1 TRBV29-1 CSVGTAGFGSYNEQFF TGCAGCGTGGGGACAGCCGGATTCGGCTCCTACAATGAGCAGTTCTTC
13 TRBJ1-6 - - TRBV19 CASSMTENSPLHF TGTGCCAGTAGTATGACAGAAAATTCACCCCTCCACTTT
14 TRBJ1-5 - - TRBV5-4 CASSLQGLGQPQHF TGTGCCAGCAGCTTGCAGGGGCTGGGTCAGCCCCAGCATTTT